A selection of T cell receptor beta chains follows, all from one sample in a study of cytomegalovirus exposure and HLA in healthy donors. Assay: immunoSEQ multiplex PCR; the TCRdb copy retains only in-frame clones and omits some. The data hold fewer than 150,000 clones, with around 70% observed a single time. Sample: PBMCs. The receptors shown here come from a man in his thirties or forties in good health and CMV-seronegative. The CDR3 runs from the conserved cysteine through the conserved F or W. The D gene is left open where the match is weak. Clone size is shown for a subset of rows, as once, few, many or a class of expanded clone.

clone_size d_call j_call v_call cdr3_nt cdr3_aa
. . TRBJ2-3 TRBV5-1 TGCGCCAGCAGCTCACGGGGGGCCACAGATACGCAGTATTTT CASSSRGATDTQYF
. TRBD2 TRBJ2-2 TRBV9 TGTGCCAGCAGCGAAGCGGGAGTTGAATACGGGGAGCTGTTTTTT CASSEAGVEYGELFF
once . TRBJ2-7 TRBV19 TGTGCCAGTAGCACGGACAGCCAATTTTACGAGCAGTACTTC CASSTDSQFYEQYF
. TRBD1 TRBJ1-4 TRBV28 TGTGCCAGCAGCCGACCCGACAGGGGTGATGAAAAACTGTTTTTT CASSRPDRGDEKLFF
once . TRBJ1-4 TRBV5-1 TGCGCCAGCAGCTTGGCCGGACAGTTTGCAACTAATGAAAAACTGTTTTTT CASSLAGQFATNEKLFF
once . TRBJ2-1 TRBV28 TGTGCCAGCAGTTCCACCGGGACCTACAATGAGCAGTTCTTC CASSSTGTYNEQFF
. TRBD1 TRBJ2-7 TRBV12-5 TGTGCTAGTGACCGACAGGGGTCCTACGAGCAGTACTTC CASDRQGSYEQYF
. TRBD1 TRBJ2-2 TRBV5-1 TGCGCCAGCAGCTTCGGGGACAGTTCTTCCCTTAAGGCCGGGGAGCTGTTTTTT CASSFGDSSSLKAGELFF
. TRBD2 TRBJ2-5 TRBV9 TGTGCCAGCAGCGCGACTAGCGGGGGGCAAGAGACCCAGTACTTC CASSATSGGQETQYF
. TRBD1 TRBJ2-5 TRBV30 TGTGCCTGGAGCAGGGACAGCCAAGAGACCCAGTACTTC CAWSRDSQETQYF
. . TRBJ2-3 TRBV5-6 TGTGCCAGCAGCTCAGTAACAAATACGCAGTATTTT CASSSVTNTQYF
. . TRBJ2-3 TRBV2 TGTGCCAGCAGTGAAAGGGCCGGGGTAGGGACAGATACGCAGTATTTT CASSERAGVGTDTQYF
. . TRBJ2-5 TRBV7-2 TGTGCCAGCAGCTTAGTTTTCGGGGGGCGGGAGACCCAGTACTTC CASSLVFGGRETQYF
few . TRBJ1-1 TRBV5-5 TGTGCCAGCAGCTTAACAGGGTTTCGGGACACTGAAGCTTTCTTT CASSLTGFRDTEAFF
. TRBD2 TRBJ2-3 TRBV7-2 TGTGCCAGCAGCTTAGGACTAGCGGGAGTGGATACGCAGTATTTT CASSLGLAGVDTQYF
. . TRBJ1-2 TRBV6-1 TGTGCCAGCAGTGAAGGGGCCAACGCTAACTATGGCTACACCTTC CASSEGANANYGYTF
. TRBD1 TRBJ2-5 TRBV7-3 TGTGCCAGCAGCTTGACAGGGGGTTCGTCAAGAGAGACCCAGTACTTC CASSLTGGSSRETQYF
many . TRBJ2-3 TRBV5-5 TGTGCCAGCAGCTTGACGGGGTCCTCAGATACGCAGTATTTT CASSLTGSSDTQYF
. . TRBJ1-4 TRBV11-2 TGTGCCAGCAGCTCCCCGGGGGTGGGTAATGAAAAACTGTTTTTT CASSSPGVGNEKLFF
few TRBD1 TRBJ1-4 TRBV18 TGTGCCAGCTCACCAGGGACAGGCCCAGAAAAACTGTTTTTT CASSPGTGPEKLFF
. . TRBJ2-7 TRBV27 TGTGCCAGCTCGACTTCCGGGACACCGACCTACGAGCAGTACTTC CASSTSGTPTYEQYF
. TRBD1 TRBJ2-1 TRBV7-3 TGTGCCAGCAGCTTCCTCAACAGGGGGCTTGATGATGAGCAGTTCTTC CASSFLNRGLDDEQFF
. TRBD2 TRBJ2-1 TRBV28 TGTGCCAGCAGTTTTTTAGCGGGAGGATTGCGTGAGCAGTTCTTC CASSFLAGGLREQFF
. . TRBJ2-5 TRBV7-8 TGTGCCAGCAGCTTAAGAGGGAGGTTTGGGGAGACCCAGTACTTC CASSLRGRFGETQYF
. . TRBJ1-2 TRBV9 TGTGCCAGCAGCGTAGGGGAGGGGGGCGCATTAGGCTACACCTTC CASSVGEGGALGYTF